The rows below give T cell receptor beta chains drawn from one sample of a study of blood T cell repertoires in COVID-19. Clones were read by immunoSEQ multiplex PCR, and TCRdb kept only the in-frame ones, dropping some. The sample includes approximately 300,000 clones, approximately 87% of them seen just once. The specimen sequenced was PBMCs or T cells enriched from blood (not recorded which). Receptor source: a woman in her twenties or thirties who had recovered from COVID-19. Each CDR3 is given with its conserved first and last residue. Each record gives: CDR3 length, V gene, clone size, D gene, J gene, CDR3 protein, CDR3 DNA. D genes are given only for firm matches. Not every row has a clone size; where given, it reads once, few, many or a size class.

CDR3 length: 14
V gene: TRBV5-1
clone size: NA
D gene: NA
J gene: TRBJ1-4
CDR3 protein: CASSSGSTNEKLFF
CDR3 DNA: TGCGCCAGCAGCTCCGGGAGTACTAATGAAAAACTGTTTTTT

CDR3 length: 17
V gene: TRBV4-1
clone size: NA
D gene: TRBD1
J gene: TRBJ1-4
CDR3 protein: CASSRRTGIGTNEKLFF
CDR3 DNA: TGCGCCAGCAGCAGACGGACAGGGATAGGAACTAATGAAAAACTGTTTTTT

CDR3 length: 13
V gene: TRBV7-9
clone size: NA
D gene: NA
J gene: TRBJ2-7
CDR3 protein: CASSPDSSYEQYF
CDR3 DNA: TGTGCCAGCAGCCCCGACTCATCCTACGAGCAGTACTTC

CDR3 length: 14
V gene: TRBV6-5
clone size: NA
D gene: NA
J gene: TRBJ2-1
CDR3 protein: CASSYSGADDEQFF
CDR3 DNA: TGTGCCAGCAGTTACTCAGGGGCGGACGATGAGCAGTTCTTC

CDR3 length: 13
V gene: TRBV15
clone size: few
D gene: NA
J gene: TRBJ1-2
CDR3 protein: CATSRGGGNGYTF
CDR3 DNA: TGTGCCACCAGCAGGGGGGGAGGAAATGGCTACACCTTC

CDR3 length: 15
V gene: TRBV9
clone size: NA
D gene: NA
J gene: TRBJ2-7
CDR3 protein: CASRRGTDPGDEQYF
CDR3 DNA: TGTGCCAGCAGACGGGGGACAGACCCCGGGGACGAGCAGTACTTC

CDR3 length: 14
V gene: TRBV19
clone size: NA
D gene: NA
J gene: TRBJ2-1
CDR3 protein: CASSRTVRYNEQFF
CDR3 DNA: TGTGCCAGTAGTAGAACAGTACGATACAATGAGCAGTTCTTC

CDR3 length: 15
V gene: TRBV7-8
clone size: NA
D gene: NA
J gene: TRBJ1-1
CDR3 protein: CASSPWAGRDTEAFF
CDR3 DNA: TGTGCCAGCAGCCCATGGGCGGGGAGGGACACTGAAGCTTTCTTT

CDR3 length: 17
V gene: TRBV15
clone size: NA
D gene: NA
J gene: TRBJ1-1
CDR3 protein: CATSRDLQVGMNTEAFF
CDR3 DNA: TGTGCCACCAGCAGAGATTTGCAGGTAGGAATGAACACTGAAGCTTTCTTT

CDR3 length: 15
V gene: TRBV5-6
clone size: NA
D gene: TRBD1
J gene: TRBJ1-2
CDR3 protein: CASIHPGQDYYGYTF
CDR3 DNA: TGTGCCAGCATCCATCCAGGACAGGACTACTATGGCTACACCTTC

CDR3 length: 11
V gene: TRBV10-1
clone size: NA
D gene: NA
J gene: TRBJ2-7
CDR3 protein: CASSETSEQYF
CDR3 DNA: TGCGCCAGCAGTGAAACCAGCGAGCAGTACTTC

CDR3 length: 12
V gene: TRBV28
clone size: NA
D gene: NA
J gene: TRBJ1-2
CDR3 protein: CASSSAGTGYTF
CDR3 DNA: TGTGCCAGCAGTTCGGCGGGGACCGGCTACACCTTC

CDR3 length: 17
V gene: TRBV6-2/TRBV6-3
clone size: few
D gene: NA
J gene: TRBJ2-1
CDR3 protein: CASSYSGGRRQHNEQFF
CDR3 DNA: TGTGCCAGCAGTTACTCGGGGGGTCGTCGACAACACAATGAGCAGTTCTTC

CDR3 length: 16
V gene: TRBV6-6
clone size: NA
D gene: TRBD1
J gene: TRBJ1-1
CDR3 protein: CASSYSTRRGLFEAFF
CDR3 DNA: TGTGCCAGCAGTTACTCGACTCGCAGGGGGCTTTTTGAAGCTTTCTTT

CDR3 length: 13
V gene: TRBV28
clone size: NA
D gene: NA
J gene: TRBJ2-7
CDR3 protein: CASSLTVSYEQYF
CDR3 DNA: TGTGCCAGCAGTTTAACAGTCTCCTACGAGCAGTACTTC

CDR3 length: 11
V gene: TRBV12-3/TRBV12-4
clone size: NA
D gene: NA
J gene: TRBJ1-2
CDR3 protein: CALRRYYGYTF
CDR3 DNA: TGTGCTCTTCGGCGGTACTATGGCTACACCTTC

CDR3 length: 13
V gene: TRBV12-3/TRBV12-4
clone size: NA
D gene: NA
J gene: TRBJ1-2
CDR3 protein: CASSPGDGGGYTF
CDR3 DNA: TGTGCCAGCAGTCCAGGGGATGGGGGCGGCTACACCTTC

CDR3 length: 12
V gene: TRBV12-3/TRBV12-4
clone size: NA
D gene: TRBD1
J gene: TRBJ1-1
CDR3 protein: CASSLDRVTAFF
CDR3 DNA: TGTGCCAGCAGTTTGGACAGGGTCACGGCTTTCTTT